These 18 T cell receptor beta chains were all obtained from the same sample, sequenced in a study of T cell changes during pregnancy in multiple sclerosis. Libraries were prepared by immunoSEQ multiplex PCR; TCRdb keeps only in-frame clonotypes and omits some of them. The sample lists under 60,000 clones; around 94% were seen once. Specimen: CD4+ T cells from peripheral blood mononuclear cells, collected in the third trimester of pregnancy. The receptors shown here come from a female donor with multiple sclerosis, enrolled in a pregnancy study.

The rearrangement joins TRBV6-1 to TRBJ2-2; 10 bases fit TRBD2. V lost 3 bases and J lost 6; bases outside the gene matches: 10. CDR3 length: 17 amino acids. Per germline, CDR1 MNHNS and CDR2 SASEGT. This CDR3 reads CASSDASGRMMAGELFF. The CDR3, as DNA: TGTGCCAGCAGTGATGCTAGCGGGAGAATGATGGCCGGGGAGCTGTTTTTT.

The chain carries TRBV28 and TRBJ1-3; tentative D call: TRBD1 (6 bases). The CDR3 is 16 residues long. Per germline, CDR1 MDHEN and CDR2 SYDVKM. Deletions cut 3 bases from V and 0 bases from J, with 12 bases between. CDR3 region: CASSFSGTNSGNTIYF. CDR3 bases: TGTGCCAGCAGTTTTTCCGGGACAAACTCTGGAAACACCATATATTTT.

The chain links TRBV27 to TRBJ2-7; TRBD1 agrees at 8 bases. J was trimmed by 6 bases and V by 9 bases; bases with no gene match: 7. The CDR3 totals 12 residues. CDR1 MNHEY and CDR2 SMNVEV come from the germline V gene (reference sequence). CDR3 region: CASWQGAGEQYF. The CDR3 region has the DNA TGTGCCAGTTGGCAGGGGGCAGGCGAGCAGTACTTC.

The rearrangement links TRBV10-3 to TRBJ1-2, with TRBD1 matching 12 bases. Germline V gene data show CDR1 as ENHRY and CDR2 as SYGVKD. V was pared by 4 bases and J by 0 bases, with 3 bases of the junction left unmatched. This CDR3 contains 16 residues. CDR3 nucleotides: TGTGCCATCAGTGCGGGGACAGGGGGCTCTAACTATGGCTACACCTTC. Residues: CAISAGTGGSNYGYTF.

V gene TRBV7-2 combines with J gene TRBJ1-1; 10 nucleotides match TRBD1. The trim removed 3 bases at V and 5 bases at J, leaving 3 bases unmatched. The CDR3 extends over 14 amino acids. Germline V gene lookup returns CDR1 SGHTA and CDR2 FQGNSA. The DNA of the CDR3 is TGTGCCAGCAGCTTGGACAGGGGGGGAACTGAAGCTTTCTTT. It specifies CASSLDRGGTEAFF.

The J gene is TRBJ2-3, the V gene TRBV13, with no clear D. The ends were cut back, 1 base at V and 0 bases at J, with 8 bases in the middle. The germline gives CDR1 PRHDT, CDR2 FYEKMQ (reference sequence). This CDR3 spans 15 amino acids. The CDR3 sequence is CASSLARKSTDTQYF. In DNA form, the CDR3 reads TGTGCCAGCAGCTTAGCGCGGAAAAGCACAGATACGCAGTATTTT.

This clone was counted a single time. The CDR3 protein is CSASIVRGSSYEQYF. DNA of the CDR3: TGCAGCGCCTCGATCGTCCGTGGGAGCTCCTACGAGCAGTACTTC. The genes are TRBV29-1 and TRBJ2-7; D is perhaps TRBD2 (5 bases). The V and J ends lost 7 bases and 0 bases respectively, with 19 bases between them. Germline V gives CDR1 SQVTM, CDR2 ANQGSEA. This CDR3 comprises 15 residues.

V usage is TRBV7-3 and J usage is TRBJ2-1; D might be TRBD1 (6 bases). V shed 1 base and J shed 4 bases, with 17 bases lying between them. The CDR3 contains 17 residues. The germline V gene encodes CDR1 SGHTA and CDR2 FQGTGA. CDR3 nucleotides: TGTGCCAGCAGCTTAAGCCAAAGCCGCACAGGGTACAATGAGCAGTTCTTC. Its protein is CASSLSQSRTGYNEQFF. Full variable domain (rest looked up from reference TRBV7-3 and TRBJ2-1): GAGVSQTPSNKVTEKGKYVELRCDPISGHTALYWYRQSLGQGPEFLIYFQGTGAADDSGLPNDRFFAVRPEGSVSTLKIQRTERGDSAVYLCASSLSQSRTGYNEQFFGPGTRLTVL.

This clone showed up just once. The V and J genes are TRBV5-1 and TRBJ1-1; D gene unclear. Germline V lookup: CDR1 SGHRS, CDR2 YFSETQ. V was clipped by 4 bases and J by 1 base, with 14 bases between them. The CDR3 covers 15 residues. CDR3 sequence (DNA): TGCGCCAGCAGCCGGCTGGTAGGGAGGAACACTGAAGCTTTCTTT. This sequence encodes CASSRLVGRNTEAFF.

This clone has just a few counts. CDR3 loop: CASRLGQGRDGYTF. As DNA, the CDR3 is TGTGCCAGCAGGTTGGGACAGGGGAGGGATGGCTACACCTTC. The V and J genes are TRBV2 and TRBJ1-2; TRBD1 agrees at 10 bases. From germline, CDR1 is SNHLY and CDR2 FYNNEI. The J segment lost 6 bases and the V segment lost 6 bases, leaving 7 bases of the junction unmatched. The CDR3 has 14 residues.

The chain has TRBV4-2 and TRBJ2-3; D possibly corresponds to TRBD2 (6 bases). Per germline, CDR1 LGHNA and CDR2 YNFKEQ. Trimming took off 10 bases at V and 1 base at J, with 24 bases between the two ends. The CDR3 consists of 17 residues. The DNA for the CDR3 is TGTGCCACCCAGGGAGCGGGCCTACAGAGGGGCACAGATACGCAGTATTTT. Translation: CATQGAGLQRGTDTQYF.

The chain is built from TRBV2 and TRBJ2-2; D is possibly TRBD2 (5 bases). The CDR3 length is 15 residues. With 9 bases removed from V and 5 bases from J, the gap between germline ends came to 19 bases. Looked up from germline, CDR1 is SNHLY and CDR2 is FYNNEI. Here the CDR3 reads CASRETSSRTGELFF. The CDR3 DNA reads TGTGCCAGTAGGGAGACATCTTCCCGGACCGGGGAGCTGTTTTTT. The full variable domain, completed using reference TRBV2 and TRBJ2-2, is EPEVTQTPSHQVTQMGQEVILRCVPISNHLYFYWYRQILGQKVEFLVSFYNNEISEKSEIFDDQFSVERPDGSNFTLKIRSTKLEDSAMYFCASRETSSRTGELFFGEGSRLTVL.

The rearrangement links TRBV30 to TRBJ2-7, with a tentative D call TRBD2 (6 bases). Germline CDR1 is GTSNPN and CDR2 is SVGIG (reference sequence). V was cut by 3 bases and J by 0 bases, with 15 bases left in between. The CDR3 runs 15 residues. The CDR3 bases are TGTGCCTGGAGGAGGGCTAGCGTGTCCTCCTACGAGCAGTACTTC. Encoded protein: CAWRRASVSSYEQYF.

The genes are TRBV7-8 and TRBJ1-2; the D is unclear. V lost 5 bases and J 8 bases, leaving 18 bases between the germline ends. Per the germline V gene, CDR1 is SGHVS and CDR2 is FQNEAQ. The CDR3 spans 14 residues. CDR3 sequence: CASSHRERPGGYTF. CDR3 nucleotide sequence: TGTGCCAGCAGCCATAGGGAGCGGCCGGGGGGCTACACCTTC.

This chain uses TRBV27 with TRBJ2-7, with a weak D call TRBD2 (5 bases). The V gene lost 7 bases and the J gene lost 3 bases, with 10 bases spanning the gap. The CDR3 extends over 12 amino acids. Germline V lookup: CDR1 MNHEY, CDR2 SMNVEV (reference sequence). In DNA form, the CDR3 reads TGTGCCAGCACGGACTCTCACTACGAGCAGTACTTC. Residues: CASTDSHYEQYF.

For the CDR3, the DNA is TGTGCCAGCAGCTTAGAAGTTACGGGGTATAACACCGGGGAGCTGTTTTTT. Its protein is CASSLEVTGYNTGELFF. The chain links TRBV7-9 to TRBJ2-2, with D tentatively TRBD2 (5 bases). Germline values: CDR1 SEHNR, CDR2 FQNEAQ (reference sequence). The CDR3 runs to 17 residues. The V end lost 1 base, the J end lost 2 bases, and 14 bases lay between the germline ends.

V is TRBV11-2 and J is TRBJ1-2; D might be TRBD1 (6 bases). The CDR3 loop spans 16 amino acids. Trimming took off 6 bases at V and 1 base at J, with 18 bases between the two ends. Germline assignment: CDR1 SGHAT and CDR2 FQNNGV. CDR3 in DNA: TGTGCCAGCAGTTCCGTCAGCGGACAGTTTAACTATGGCTACACCTTC. Translated: CASSSVSGQFNYGYTF.

V is TRBV7-9 and J is TRBJ2-7; perhaps TRBD1 as D (6 bases). V dropped 3 bases and J dropped 3 bases, with 9 bases sitting between them. The CDR3 is 13 amino acids. CDR1 is SEHNR, CDR2 FQNEAQ, per germline (reference sequence). The CDR3 reads CASSLGRGYEQYF. DNA for the CDR3: TGTGCCAGCAGCTTGGGCAGGGGCTACGAGCAGTACTTC.